This T cell receptor (beta chain) emerged from a study of shared clonotypes between healthy human individuals. Overall study: Each donor had three CD4 naive, three CD4 memory, two CD8 naive and one CD8 memory plate. Whole-study findings and limits: Non-shared clonotypes had lower generation probabilities than clonotypes shared by all four sorted-subset donors.

Assay: immunoSEQ multiplex PCR; the TCRdb copy retains only in-frame clones and omits some. The sample records roughly 1,000,000 clones, around 82% being singletons. This clone was found a few times. Its antigen is undetermined. In the CD4+ fraction, cells were divided into CD45RA+ naive and CD45RA-negative memory subsets. This TCR came from a young man in good health. Some clones in this sample may be carry-over from other donors' samples. Sequenced input: memory CD4+ T cells from PBMCs. Specified subset: CD45RA-negative fraction.

CDR3 in DNA: TGTGCCAGTAGTATGTGGGGTAATCAGCCCCAGCATTTT. Translated: CASSMWGNQPQHF. The rearrangement joins TRBV19 to TRBJ1-5; no firm D call. Germline loops: CDR1 LNHDA, CDR2 SQIVND (reference sequence). The CDR3 loop spans 13 amino acids. Trimming removed 3 bases from V and 4 bases from J, with 7 bases in between.